One sample yielded the 30 T cell receptor beta chains listed below, sequenced in a study of blood T cell repertoires in COVID-19. The protocol was immunoSEQ multiplex PCR, while the TCRdb copy is restricted to in-frame clones and leaves out a portion. The data contain under 120,000 clones, approximately 69% of them singletons. The sample consisted of peripheral blood. These receptors came from an elderly man with acute or convalescent COVID-19.

This clone has just one count. The chain employs TRBV7-9 and TRBJ1-1, with D uncertain. V was cut by 4 bases and J by 6 bases, with 9 bases left in between. The CDR3 length is 12 residues. Germline V gives CDR1 SEHNR, CDR2 FQNEAQ (reference sequence). CDR3 region: CASSSKAAEAFF. DNA for the CDR3: TGTGCCAGCAGCTCCAAAGCTGCTGAAGCTTTCTTT.

The chain couples TRBV6-6 to TRBJ2-3, with 12 bases aligning to TRBD2. This CDR3 is 16 amino acids long. The J segment lost 2 bases and the V segment lost 6 bases, leaving 6 bases of the junction unmatched. Per germline, CDR1 MNHNY and CDR2 SVGAGI (reference sequence). CDR3 sequence reads: CASSPWTSGITDTQYF. The CDR3 DNA is TGTGCCAGCAGCCCTTGGACTAGCGGGATCACAGATACGCAGTATTTT.

The genes are TRBV7-9 and TRBJ2-7; a weak D match, TRBD1 (6 bases). V shed 10 bases and J shed 6 bases, with 19 bases lying between them. CDR1 SEHNR and CDR2 FQNEAQ come from the germline V gene (reference sequence). This CDR3 comprises 13 residues. The CDR3: CATDSVGAGEQYF. CDR3 in DNA: TGTGCCACCGACTCGGTGGGGGCGGGCGAGCAGTACTTC.

This clone was recorded many times. This chain uses TRBV7-3 with TRBJ2-3, with 7 bases aligning to TRBD2. Germline CDR1 is SGHTA and CDR2 is FQGTGA. Trimming took 2 bases from V and 4 from J; bases not matched to a gene: 6. This CDR3 has 15 residues. The CDR3 nucleotides read TGTGCCAGCAGCTTAGGCCTGGGGAGGGCAGATACGCAGTATTTT. Protein sequence: CASSLGLGRADTQYF.

The rearrangement links TRBV27 to TRBJ2-6; TRBD1 might be the D (5 bases). The CDR3 has 17 amino acids. V gave up 3 bases and J gave up 2 bases, with 14 bases separating them. Germline CDR1 and CDR2: MNHEY and SMNVEV (reference sequence). The CDR3 sequence: CASSFFGQAPGANVLTF. Here the CDR3 DNA reads TGTGCCAGCAGTTTTTTCGGACAAGCCCCTGGGGCCAACGTCCTGACTTTC.

This clone occurred a few times. V and J are TRBV7-9 and TRBJ2-3; D possibly corresponds to TRBD2 (5 bases). The germline gives CDR1 SEHNR, CDR2 FQNEAQ (reference sequence). The CDR3 has 16 residues. Between the trimmed V and J ends, which lost 5 bases and 4 bases, there was a span of 19 bases. Here the CDR3 reads CASSPIMGEFSDTQYF. CDR3 sequence (DNA): TGTGCCAGCAGCCCCATAATGGGAGAATTTTCAGATACGCAGTATTTT.

V and J are TRBV6-2 or TRBV6-3 and TRBJ1-5; 7 bases align to TRBD1. Germline CDR1 and CDR2: MNHEY and SVGEGT. There are 14 residues in the CDR3. Unmatched junction bases numbered 5, after V lost 4 bases and J lost 5 bases. Here the CDR3 DNA reads TGTGCCAGCAGTTGGGGACAGTCGGATCAGCCCCAGCATTTT. The encoded protein is CASSWGQSDQPQHF.

The chain uses TRBV28 and TRBJ1-4; TRBD1 matches 9 bases. The CDR3 is 14 residues long. With V trimmed by 7 bases and J by 2 bases, 2 bases remained unmatched. Germline V lookup: CDR1 MDHEN, CDR2 SYDVKM. DNA of the CDR3: TGTGCCAGCAACACAGGGGGCACTAATGAAAAACTGTTTTTT. Residues: CASNTGGTNEKLFF.

The chain couples TRBV5-4 to TRBJ2-5, with D perhaps matching TRBD2 (6 bases). Between the trimmed V and J ends, which lost 2 bases and 4 bases, there was a span of 9 bases. Germline loops: CDR1 SGHNT, CDR2 YYREEE (reference sequence). This CDR3 is built from 13 residues. This CDR3 reads CASSLIGGETQYF. CDR3 in DNA: TGTGCCAGCAGCTTAATCGGGGGAGAGACCCAGTACTTC.

The chain links TRBV2 to TRBJ2-7; D uncertain. The CDR3 covers 13 residues. With 5 bases removed from V and 1 base from J, the gap between germline ends came to 9 bases. Germline V gives CDR1 SNHLY, CDR2 FYNNEI. The CDR3: CASSRFESYEQYF. The DNA for the CDR3 is TGTGCCAGCAGTCGGTTTGAATCCTACGAGCAGTACTTC. The whole variable domain, remainder taken from reference TRBV2 and TRBJ2-7, is EPEVTQTPSHQVTQMGQEVILRCVPISNHLYFYWYRQILGQKVEFLVSFYNNEISEKSEIFDDQFSVERPDGSNFTLKIRSTKLEDSAMYFCASSRFESYEQYFGPGTRLTVT.

CDR3 in amino acids: CASSFTSSAGISSYEQYF. Written as DNA, the CDR3 is TGTGCCAGCAGCTTTACTAGCAGCGCAGGTATTAGCTCCTACGAGCAGTACTTC. The rearrangement joins TRBV11-2 to TRBJ2-7; D may be TRBD2 (6 bases). Trimming took off 3 bases at V and 0 bases at J, with 21 bases between the two ends. Germline CDR1 is SGHAT and CDR2 is FQNNGV. CDR3 size: 18 residues. Combining the CDR3 with reference TRBV11-2 and TRBJ2-7 gives the whole variable domain EAGVAQSPRYKIIEKRQSVAFWCNPISGHATLYWYQQILGQGPKLLIQFQNNGVVDDSQLPKDRFSAERLKGVDSTLKIQPAKLEDSAVYLCASSFTSSAGISSYEQYFGPGTRLTVT.

The chain's CDR3 is CASSLTISSGNTIYF. In DNA form, the CDR3 reads TGCGCCAGCAGCTTGACAATCAGCTCTGGAAACACCATATATTTT. The chain recombines TRBV5-1 with TRBJ1-3; D gene unclear. The CDR3 sequence is 15 residues long. Germline CDR1 and CDR2: SGHRS and YFSETQ. V was clipped by 1 base and J by 0 bases, with 8 bases between them.

The chain recombines TRBV4-3 with TRBJ1-1; D uncertain. V was pared by 4 bases and J by 3 bases, with 9 bases between. The CDR3 is 13 residues long. Germline-derived CDR1 and CDR2 are LGHNA and YSLEER. The CDR3 reads CASSRTGDTEAFF. The DNA of the CDR3 is TGCGCCAGCAGCCGAACGGGAGACACTGAAGCTTTCTTT.

The sample holds a few counts of this clone. This rearrangement joins TRBV7-9 to TRBJ2-7; 9 bases agree with TRBD1. CDR3 length equals 15 residues. Germline lookup yields CDR1 SEHNR and CDR2 FQNEAQ (reference sequence). J lost 3 bases, V lost 5 bases, and 8 bases had no gene match. The CDR3 nucleotides read TGTGCCAGCAGCATTCCCGGGACAGGGATCTACGAGCAGTACTTC. Translated, it gives CASSIPGTGIYEQYF.

DNA of the CDR3: TGTGCCAGCCAAATGACAGGGTTGGGCAATCAGCCCCAGCATTTT. Translated: CASQMTGLGNQPQHF. This chain links TRBV27 with TRBJ1-5; TRBD1 agrees at 7 bases. The CDR3 runs 15 residues. V shed 8 bases, J shed 2 bases, and the junction held 9 bases outside the gene matches. The germline V gene has CDR1 MNHEY and CDR2 SMNVEV (reference sequence).

The chain recombines TRBV5-1 with TRBJ2-1; possibly TRBD1 for D (6 bases). CDR1 SGHRS and CDR2 YFSETQ come from the germline V gene. CDR3 length: 16 amino acids. Trimming shortened V by 0 bases and J by 6 bases, and 16 bases separated the two germline ends. The CDR3 region has the DNA TGCGCCAGCAGCTTGGTGGGGACATCAAGGGGCAATGAGCAGTTCTTC. Its protein is CASSLVGTSRGNEQFF. Using reference TRBV5-1 and TRBJ2-1 for the parts outside the CDR3, the full variable domain is KAGVTQTPRYLIKTRGQQVTLSCSPISGHRSVSWYQQTPGQGLQFLFEYFSETQRNKGNFPGRFSGRQFSNSRSEMNVSTLELGDSALYLCASSLVGTSRGNEQFFGPGTRLTVL.

This clone was seen more than once but under ten times. The rearrangement links TRBV7-2 to TRBJ1-1; D is ambiguous. The CDR3 runs to 14 residues. V was clipped by 3 bases and J by 5 bases, with 13 bases between them. From germline, CDR1 is SGHTA and CDR2 FQGNSA. DNA of the CDR3: TGTGCCAGCAGCTTGGAAGTCCCGGGAACTGAAGCTTTCTTT. It encodes CASSLEVPGTEAFF.

The rearrangement links TRBV7-2 to TRBJ2-2; 7 bases agree with TRBD2. Germline CDR1 reads SGHTA; CDR2 reads FQGNSA. The CDR3 totals 16 residues. Trimming took 0 bases from V and 7 from J; bases not matched to a gene: 8. The CDR3 region is CASSLASGGRGGELFF. The CDR3 DNA reads as TGTGCCAGCAGCTTAGCGTCGGGAGGTAGAGGCGGGGAGCTGTTTTTT.

This rearrangement joins TRBV15 to TRBJ1-5, with D possibly TRBD1 on 6 matching bases. V was trimmed by 4 bases and J by 6 bases, leaving 13 bases between them. The CDR3 runs to 14 residues. Per the germline V gene, CDR1 is LNHNV and CDR2 is YYDKDF (reference sequence). The CDR3 region is CATSKTGRGQPQHF. CDR3 DNA: TGTGCCACCAGCAAGACAGGACGCGGTCAGCCCCAGCATTTT. The variable domain in full, with the rest retrieved from reference TRBV15 and TRBJ1-5, is DAMVIQNPRYQVTQFGKPVTLSCSQTLNHNVMYWYQQKSSQAPKLLFHYYDKDFNNEADTPDNFQSRRPNTSFCFLDIRSPGLGDTAMYLCATSKTGRGQPQHFGDGTRLSIL.

The chain combines TRBV6-4 with TRBJ2-2; 13 bases line up with TRBD2. Trimming cost V 2 bases and J 1 base; bases outside gene matches: 10. The CDR3 contains 20 residues. Germline CDR1 and CDR2: MRHNA and SNTAGT. CDR3 sequence: CASSDPSTSGRAGNTGELFF. In DNA form, the CDR3 reads TGTGCCAGCAGTGACCCTAGTACTAGCGGGAGGGCCGGGAACACCGGGGAGCTGTTTTTT.

The rearrangement uses TRBV10-2 and TRBJ2-2; TRBD2 matches at 7 bases. This CDR3 has 14 amino acids. Trimming at V came to 6 bases and at J to 4 bases, leaving 5 bases not matched to a gene. Germline CDR1 WSHSY, CDR2 SAAADI. This CDR3 reads CASRWEGGTGELFF. The CDR3 DNA follows: TGCGCCAGCAGGTGGGAGGGCGGCACCGGGGAGCTGTTTTTT.

This clone was recorded only once. Written as DNA, the CDR3 is TGTGCCAGCAGTCGACAGGGAAGTGAAAAACTGTTTTTT. Protein: CASSRQGSEKLFF. The J gene is TRBJ1-4, the V gene TRBV7-9, with 7 bases lining up with TRBD1. Germline trimming cut 6 bases from V and 7 bases from J; bases unmatched to any gene: 5. There are 13 residues in the CDR3. CDR1 is SEHNR, CDR2 FQNEAQ, per germline (reference sequence).

CDR3 nucleotide sequence: TGTGCCAGCTCCCTCGCCTCGGGCACTGAAGCTTTCTTT. This gives the protein CASSLASGTEAFF. The genes are TRBV2 and TRBJ1-1; D is undetermined. The CDR3 has 13 residues. From germline, CDR1 is SNHLY and CDR2 FYNNEI. The ends were cut back, 8 bases at V and 4 bases at J, with 14 bases in the middle.

CDR3 sequence (DNA): TGTGCCAGCAGTTTCCCAGGGGGCGAGGAGACCCAGTACTTC. This translates into CASSFPGGEETQYF. The chain couples TRBV6-1 to TRBJ2-5; 8 nucleotides align to TRBD1. The CDR3 runs 14 residues. V was clipped by 5 bases and J by 5 bases; unmatched bases: 7. From germline, CDR1 is MNHNS and CDR2 SASEGT.

This chain links TRBV20-1 with TRBJ2-1, with D unclear. This CDR3 spans 10 amino acids. Germline values: CDR1 DFQATT, CDR2 SNEGSKA (reference sequence). Trimming removed 3 bases from V and 7 bases from J, with 4 bases in between. The CDR3 sequence: CSARYNEQFF. In DNA form, the CDR3 reads TGCAGTGCTAGGTATAATGAGCAGTTCTTC.

The rearrangement joins TRBV9 to TRBJ2-1; 13 bases map to TRBD2. This CDR3 region has 16 residues. With 6 bases clipped from V and 0 bases from J, the junction kept 3 bases outside the gene matches. Germline V CDR1 and CDR2: SGDLS, YYNGEE. CDR3 bases: TGTGCCAGCACCCGGACTAGCGGGAGCTCCTACAATGAGCAGTTCTTC. This gives the protein CASTRTSGSSYNEQFF.

The chain has TRBV7-3 and TRBJ1-5; D gene uncertain. Germline CDR1 and CDR2: SGHTA and FQGTGA. The CDR3 covers 14 residues. The V and J ends lost 5 bases and 9 bases respectively, with 17 bases between them. Written as DNA, the CDR3 is TGTGCCAGCAGCAAACGGGCGGGCTTCGGGCCCCAGCATTTT. Translating it yields CASSKRAGFGPQHF.

Judged by abundance, this clone is medium-sized. The J gene is TRBJ1-5, the V gene TRBV2; D remains unclear. This CDR3 contains 15 residues. The ends were cut back, 2 bases at V and 3 bases at J, with 11 bases in the middle. The germline CDR1 and CDR2 sequences are SNHLY and FYNNEI. CDR3 bases: TGTGCCAGCAGTGAAAAGACTGAACCCAATCAGCCCCAGCATTTT. It codes for CASSEKTEPNQPQHF.

This clone was counted only a few times. The rearrangement uses TRBV21-1 and TRBJ2-1; the table's D call, TRBD1, has no DNA check behind it. TRBV21-1 is a recognized pseudogene. The CDR3 is 16 amino acids. In DNA, the CDR3 is TGTGCCAGCAGCAAAGGGGACGGGACAGCGGCTTGCGAGCAGTTCTTC. As protein: CASSKGDGTAACEQFF.

This clone has only a few counts. The gene calls are TRBV20-1 and TRBJ1-5, with no clear D. Germline assignment: CDR1 DFQATT and CDR2 SNEGSKA (reference sequence). The V and J ends lost 3 bases and 3 bases respectively, with 9 bases between them. This CDR3 spans 13 amino acids. The CDR3 DNA reads TGCAGTGCTAGTCCGGGAGCCAATCAGCCCCAGCATTTT. Residues: CSASPGANQPQHF.